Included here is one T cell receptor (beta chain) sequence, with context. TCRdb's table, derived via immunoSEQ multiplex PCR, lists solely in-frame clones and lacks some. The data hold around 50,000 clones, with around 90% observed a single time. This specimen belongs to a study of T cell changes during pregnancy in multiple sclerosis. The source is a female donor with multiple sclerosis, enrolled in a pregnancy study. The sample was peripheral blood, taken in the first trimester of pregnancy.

The CDR3 bases are TGTGCCAGCAGCTTAGGTGGGGGAGGGGAAGCTTTCTTT. Amino acids: CASSLGGGGEAFF. The chain recombines TRBV7-9 with TRBJ1-1, with a possible D match to TRBD1 (5 bases). The germline V and J ends were trimmed by 1 base and 8 bases, with 11 bases remaining between them. The CDR3 sequence is 13 residues long. Germline V lookup: CDR1 SEHNR, CDR2 FQNEAQ (reference sequence).